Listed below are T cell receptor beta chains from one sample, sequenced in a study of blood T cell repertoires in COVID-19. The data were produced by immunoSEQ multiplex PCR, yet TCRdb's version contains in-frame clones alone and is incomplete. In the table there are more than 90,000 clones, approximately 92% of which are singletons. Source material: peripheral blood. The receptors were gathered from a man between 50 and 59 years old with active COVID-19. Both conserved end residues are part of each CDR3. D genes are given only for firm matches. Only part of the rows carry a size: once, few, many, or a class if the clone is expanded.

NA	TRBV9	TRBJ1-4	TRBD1	TGTGCCAGCAGCTCGGCAGGGGGCTCTACTAATGAAAAACTGTTTTTT	CASSSAGGSTNEKLFF
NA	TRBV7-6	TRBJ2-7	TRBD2	TGTGCCAGCAGTCCAATTACTAGCGGGAGCCCCTACGAGCAGTACTTC	CASSPITSGSPYEQYF
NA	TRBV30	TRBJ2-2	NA	TGTGCCTGGACCGCAGGGTTCACCGGGGAGCTGTTTTTT	CAWTAGFTGELFF
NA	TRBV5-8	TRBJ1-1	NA	TGTGCCAGCAGCCCTCGGGGGGGGACGAACACTGAAGCTTTCTTT	CASSPRGGTNTEAFF
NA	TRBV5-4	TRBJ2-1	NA	TGTGCCAGCAGCTTGTCAGGTGAGCAGTTCTTC	CASSLSGEQFF
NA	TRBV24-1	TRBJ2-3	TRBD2	TGTGCCACCAGTGATTCAACCGAAATAGGACTAGCGGGGCGCGGTGGCACAGATACGCAGTATTTT	CATSDSTEIGLAGRGGTDTQYF
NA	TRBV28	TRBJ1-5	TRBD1	TGTGCCAGCAGGCTATCGGACAGGGACGGTGTTCAGCCCCAGCATTTT	CASRLSDRDGVQPQHF
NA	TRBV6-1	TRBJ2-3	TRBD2	TGTGCCAGCAGTGACCTTGGGGGACTAGGCACAGATACGCAGTATTTT	CASSDLGGLGTDTQYF
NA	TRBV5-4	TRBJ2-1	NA	TGTGCCAGCAGCTCTTCACCGGGAAGCTACAATGAGCAGTTCTTC	CASSSSPGSYNEQFF
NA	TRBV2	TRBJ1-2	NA	TGTGCCAGCAGTCTTTATCAGGGTAACTATGGCTACACCTTC	CASSLYQGNYGYTF
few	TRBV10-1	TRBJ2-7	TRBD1	TGCGCCAGCAGTCCAGGGGGCTACGAGCAGTACTTC	CASSPGGYEQYF
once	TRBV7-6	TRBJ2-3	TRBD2	TGTGCCAGCAGCCTCGTTTCGGCTAGCGGGAGGTCGCTCACAGATACGCAGTATTTT	CASSLVSASGRSLTDTQYF
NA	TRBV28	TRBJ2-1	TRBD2	TGTGCCATCTTGGCAGCGGGGGGGGGAAATGAGCAGTTCTTC	CAILAAGGGNEQFF
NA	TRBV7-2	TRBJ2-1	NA	TGTGCCAGCAGCCTAAATGCGGGAATCCCCAATGAGCAGTTCTTC	CASSLNAGIPNEQFF
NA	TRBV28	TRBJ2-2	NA	TGTGCCAGCAGTCCACTCCGGGGTAGCGTGAACACCGGGGAGCTGTTTTTT	CASSPLRGSVNTGELFF
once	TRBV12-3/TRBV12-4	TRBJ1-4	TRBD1	TGTGCCAGCAGAGACAGGGGTAATGAAAAACTGTTTTTT	CASRDRGNEKLFF
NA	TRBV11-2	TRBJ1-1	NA	TGTGCCAGCAGCTTGAGTCGGGTGAACACTGAAGCTTTCTTT	CASSLSRVNTEAFF
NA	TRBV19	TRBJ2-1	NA	TGTGCCAGTAGTATAGGGTTGGGGGCTCGTGAGCAGTTCTTC	CASSIGLGAREQFF
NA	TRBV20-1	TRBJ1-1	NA	TGCAGCGTGATCACAACTAATAAAGCTTTCTTT	CSVITTNKAFF
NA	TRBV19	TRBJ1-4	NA	TGTGCCAGTAGTATAAACTCCCGACAGACTAATGAAAAACTGTTTTTT	CASSINSRQTNEKLFF
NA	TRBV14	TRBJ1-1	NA	TGTGCCAGCAGCCCCCTGAGGAACACTGAAGCTTTCTTT	CASSPLRNTEAFF
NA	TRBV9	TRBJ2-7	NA	TGTGCCAGCAGCACCAACACAGGGTTTGGCGAGCAGTACTTC	CASSTNTGFGEQYF
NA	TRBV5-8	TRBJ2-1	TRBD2	TGTGCCAGCAGCTCTCGTCCCGGGACTAGCGGGAGGGATGAGCAGTTCTTC	CASSSRPGTSGRDEQFF
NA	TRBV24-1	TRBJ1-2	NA	TGTGCCACCAGTGATTTGAACCAGGACTATGGCTACACCTTC	CATSDLNQDYGYTF
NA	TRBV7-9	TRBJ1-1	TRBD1	TGTGCCAGCAGCCTTAGACAGGGGGCAGACACTGAAGCTTTCTTT	CASSLRQGADTEAFF
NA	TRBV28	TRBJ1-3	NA	TGTGCCAGCAGTTTCCCCGGGGGCACCATATATTTT	CASSFPGGTIYF
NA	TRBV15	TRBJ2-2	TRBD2	TGTGCCACCAGCAGAGAACGGACTAGCACCGGGGAGCTGTTTTTT	CATSRERTSTGELFF
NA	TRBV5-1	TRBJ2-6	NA	TGCGCCAGCAGCTTAGGGGGAGTCCTCTCTGGGGCCAACGTCCTGACTTTC	CASSLGGVLSGANVLTF
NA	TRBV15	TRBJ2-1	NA	TGTGCCACCAGCAGGGGGGGGACAGGAGGAAACAATGAGCAGTTCTTC	CATSRGGTGGNNEQFF
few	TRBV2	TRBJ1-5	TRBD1	TGTGCCAGCAGTCAGGACAGGGAAGGTCAGCCCCAGCATTTT	CASSQDREGQPQHF
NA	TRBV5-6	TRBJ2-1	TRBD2	TGTGCCAGCAGCTTCCAAGCGGGAGGCAATGAGCAGTTCTTC	CASSFQAGGNEQFF
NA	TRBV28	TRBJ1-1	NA	TGTGCCAGCAGTCCGCCTTCGGGACAACGGAACACTGAAGCTTTCTTT	CASSPPSGQRNTEAFF
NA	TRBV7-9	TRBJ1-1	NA	TGTGCCAGCAGCCCAGCGGCTGAAGCTTTCTTT	CASSPAAEAFF
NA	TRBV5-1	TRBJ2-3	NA	TGCGCCAGCAGCTTGGGCGGGACCCGCACAGATACGCAGTATTTT	CASSLGGTRTDTQYF
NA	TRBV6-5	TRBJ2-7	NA	TGTGCCAGCAGTTACTCGAATCTAGCGCCCGAGCAGTACTTC	CASSYSNLAPEQYF
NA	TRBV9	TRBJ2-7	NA	TGTGCCAGCAGCGTAGGGAAGGGGGCGGGGGAGCAGTACTTC	CASSVGKGAGEQYF
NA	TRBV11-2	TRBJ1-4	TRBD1	TGTGCCAGCGGACAGGGGAGATTAGATGAAAAACTGTTTTTT	CASGQGRLDEKLFF
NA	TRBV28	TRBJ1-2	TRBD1	TGTGCCAGCAGTTGGGACAGCTATGGCTACACCTTC	CASSWDSYGYTF
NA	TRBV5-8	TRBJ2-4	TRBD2	TGTGCCAGCAGCTTGAGCGGGAATCTAGCCAAAAACATTCAGTACTTC	CASSLSGNLAKNIQYF
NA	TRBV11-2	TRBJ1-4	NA	TGTGCCAGCAGCTTAGGGGCAGTCAATGAAAAACTGTTTTTT	CASSLGAVNEKLFF
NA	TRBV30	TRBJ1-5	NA	TGTGCCTGGAGTGTAGGACAGTTCAATCAGCCCCAGCATTTT	CAWSVGQFNQPQHF
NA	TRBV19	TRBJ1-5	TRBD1	TGTGCCAGTAGTATCGCCGTAGGACAGGGGGCCATCCAGCCCCAGCATTTT	CASSIAVGQGAIQPQHF
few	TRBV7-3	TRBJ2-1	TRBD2	TGTGCCAGCAGCTCCGGACAGGGCAGGACTAGCGGGAATCCCAATGAGCAGTTCTTC	CASSSGQGRTSGNPNEQFF
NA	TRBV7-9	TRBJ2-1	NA	TGTGCCGCCGAAACGGCAGGCACTTACAATGAGCAGTTCTTC	CAAETAGTYNEQFF
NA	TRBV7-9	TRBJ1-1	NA	TGTGCCAGCAGCCTCCTAGTCGGTAACACTGAAGCTTTCTTT	CASSLLVGNTEAFF
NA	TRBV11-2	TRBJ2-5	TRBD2	TGTGCCAGCAGCTTAGCCGGACTAGCGGCCAGGGCCCGAGAGACCCAGTACTTC	CASSLAGLAARARETQYF
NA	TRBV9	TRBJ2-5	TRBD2	TGTGCCAGCAGCGGCGGGACTAGCAGAGGGGAGACCCAGTACTTC	CASSGGTSRGETQYF
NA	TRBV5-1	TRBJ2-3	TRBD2	TGCGCCAGCAGCTTAGGGACTAGCGGCACAGATACGCAGTATTTT	CASSLGTSGTDTQYF
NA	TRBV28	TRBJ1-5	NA	TGTGCCAGCAGTTCTACAGGAGGCAATCAGCCCCAGCATTTT	CASSSTGGNQPQHF